This TCR beta chain was sequenced during a study of Ad26.COV2.S vaccination and SARS-CoV-2 variants. Study as a whole: Donor joined the COV1001 Ad26.COV2.S trial arm.

The protocol was immunoSEQ multiplex PCR, while the TCRdb copy is restricted to in-frame clones and leaves out a portion. The table includes fewer than 400,000 clones, almost 90% detected once. The treatment was: around 19 received Ad26.COV2.S at low or high dose, single or two shots; 5 received placebo; per-sample allocation not given. Day 63 following the first vaccine or placebo injection was when the samples were taken. The CDR3 consists of 16 residues. Germline V CDR1 and CDR2: SGHTA, FQGNSA. Trimming took 1 base from V and 8 from J; bases not matched to a gene: 3. The sequence was collected from a person aged 18-60 years who received the Ad26.COV2.S COVID-19 vaccine or a placebo. V and J are TRBV7-2 and TRBJ2-1; 15 bases match TRBD2. The sequenced sample was peripheral blood, obtained in a trial of Ad26.COV2.S vaccine versus placebo. CDR3 amino acids: CASSLGTSGGADEQFF. The CDR3 DNA sequence: TGTGCCAGCAGCTTAGGGACTAGCGGGGGGGCCGATGAGCAGTTCTTC.